This T cell receptor (beta chain) was identified in a study of cytomegalovirus exposure and HLA in healthy donors. Notes on the study in general: Investigators reported 150 to 200 TCR beta chains as tied to cytomegalovirus. A few chains tied to CMV proved CMV antigen-specific in vitro.

This clone showed up just once. Its antigen remains unidentified. TCRdb keeps only in-frame clones here, not all; method: immunoSEQ multiplex PCR. Of around 220,000 clones in the sample, over 80% were seen once. Between the trimmed V and J ends, which lost 2 bases and 2 bases, there was a span of 4 bases. The CDR3 is made up of 13 amino acids. The V gene's germline CDR1 is WNHNN and CDR2 SYGVQD (reference sequence). The chain couples TRBV10-1 to TRBJ2-1; no clear D. The sequence derives from a woman aged 25-40 years in good health and CMV-seropositive. Sequenced input: PBMCs. CDR3 DNA: TGCGCCAGCAGTGAGCATCCCTACAATGAGCAGTTCTTC. Translating it yields CASSEHPYNEQFF.